Presented here are 21 T cell receptor beta chains from one specimen sequenced in a study of beta chain features in type 1 diabetes. Of the isolated RNA, all was reverse transcribed, and so the sequenced material was expressed TCRB transcripts. TCRdb's copy holds only in-frame clones and misses some; the assay was immunoSEQ multiplex PCR. The data show 350,000 to 450,000 clones, less than 15% seen once. Sequenced input: naive CD4+ T cells from blood. The receptor source for this set is a woman between 18 and 30 years old in good health.

The V and J genes are TRBV5-4 and TRBJ2-3, with 8 bases matching TRBD2. V shed 1 base, J shed 8 bases, and the junction held 6 bases outside the gene matches. Germline CDR1 reads SGHNT; CDR2 reads YYREEE (reference sequence). This CDR3 is built from 14 residues. The CDR3 coding sequence is TGTGCCAGCAGCTTGCAGCGGGGGTATCCTACGCAGTATTTT. It yields the protein CASSLQRGYPTQYF.

V is TRBV30 and J is TRBJ2-5, with no clear D. V gave up 0 bases and J gave up 4 bases, with 3 bases separating them. Germline V gives CDR1 GTSNPN, CDR2 SVGIG (reference sequence). The CDR3 has 11 amino acids. CDR3 nucleotide sequence: TGTGCCTGGAGTGTGGCAGAGACCCAGTACTTC. It codes for CAWSVAETQYF.

This clone was detected only a few times. The V and J genes are TRBV7-2 and TRBJ2-1, with TRBD1 matching over 8 bases. The ends lost 6 bases at V and 7 bases at J; junction bases unmatched: 11. CDR1 and CDR2 (germline): SGHTA, FQGNSA. The CDR3 sequence is 15 residues long. The chain's CDR3 is CASSFGPRQGNEQFF. The CDR3 DNA is TGTGCCAGCAGTTTTGGACCGCGACAGGGGAATGAGCAGTTCTTC.

This clone occurred a few times. The CDR3 DNA sequence: TGTGCCAGCAGCATCATCGGACTAGCGGGACTCTCCTACAATGAGCAGTTCTTC. This sequence encodes CASSIIGLAGLSYNEQFF. The chain uses TRBV11-1 and TRBJ2-1; 12 bases line up with TRBD2. The trim removed 5 bases at V and 0 bases at J, leaving 8 bases unmatched. The CDR3 is 18 amino acids. Per germline, CDR1 SGHAT and CDR2 FQDESV (reference sequence).

This clone showed up just a few times. This sequence joins TRBV1 and TRBJ2-3; the table calls TRBD2, which could not be checked here. TRBV1 is a pseudogene locus. The length of the CDR3 is 14 residues. This CDR3 is CTPQELADTDTQYF. CDR3 sequence (DNA): TGCACTCCGCAGGAACTAGCGGACACAGATACGCAGTATTTT.

This clone was recorded a few times. The V and J genes are TRBV11-2 and TRBJ2-1, with 11 bases fitting TRBD2. Trimming took 3 bases from V and 7 from J; bases not matched to a gene: 5. Germline V gene lookup returns CDR1 SGHAT and CDR2 FQNNGV. The length of the CDR3 is 15 residues. The CDR3: CASSFTSGRGNEQFF. CDR3 DNA: TGTGCCAGCAGCTTCACTAGCGGGAGAGGGAATGAGCAGTTCTTC.

This clone was observed a handful of times. V and J are TRBV25-1 and TRBJ2-1, with 10 nucleotides matching TRBD2. The CDR3 is made up of 15 amino acids. The V gene's germline CDR1 is MGHDK and CDR2 SYGVNS. The trim removed 8 bases at V and 3 bases at J, leaving 7 bases unmatched. The CDR3 DNA follows: TGTGCCAGCGCCTCTAGCGGGGGTCGCTACAATGAGCAGTTCTTC. This codes for CASASSGGRYNEQFF.

This clone has more than one count but fewer than ten. J is TRBJ2-1 and V is TRBV7-2, with TRBD2 matching over 13 bases. This CDR3 is built from 15 residues. CDR1 is SGHTA, CDR2 FQGNSA, per germline. With 4 bases clipped from V and 7 bases from J, the junction kept 4 bases outside the gene matches. The CDR3 loop is CASSYWTSGRNEQFF. CDR3 coding DNA: TGTGCCAGCAGCTACTGGACTAGCGGGAGAAATGAGCAGTTCTTC.

In the case of this clone: The DNA is omitted, as the CDR3 cannot be located on it reliably, and the CDR3 follows TCRdb's listing. The rearrangement links TRBV23-1 to TRBJ2-2; TRBD2 is taken as the D call from the table, unchecked against the DNA. TRBV23-1 is flagged as an ORF with uncertain function. The CDR3 has 14 residues if both end residues are counted. The CDR3 loop is CASSRSGTPGSCFF.

This clone was observed a single time. This rearrangement joins TRBV11-3 to TRBJ2-7; D might be TRBD1 (6 bases). The CDR3 is 13 residues long. Trimming pared 0 bases from V and 6 bases from J, leaving 9 bases between. Germline CDR1 reads SGHNT; CDR2 reads YENEEA. The CDR3, as DNA: TGTGCCAGCAGCTTAGAGACAGGTTCCGAGCAGTACTTC. This gives the protein CASSLETGSEQYF.

The chain joins TRBV30 to TRBJ1-1; D remains unclear. Between the trimmed V and J ends, which lost 0 bases and 1 base, there was a span of 9 bases. Germline V gives CDR1 GTSNPN, CDR2 SVGIG (reference sequence). This CDR3 has 14 residues. The CDR3 DNA is TGTGCCTGGAGTGTACTAGGAAGGAACACTGAAGCTTTCTTT. Amino acids: CAWSVLGRNTEAFF.

The chain carries TRBV4-1 and TRBJ2-1; 9 bases fit TRBD2. The V segment lost 4 bases and the J segment 6 bases; nucleotides outside the gene matches: 7. Germline lookup yields CDR1 MGHRA and CDR2 YSYEKL. The CDR3 runs to 15 residues. CDR3 residues: CASSLPRSGSNEQFF. The CDR3 bases are TGCGCCAGCAGCCTCCCCCGTAGCGGGAGCAATGAGCAGTTCTTC.

This clone has more than one count but fewer than ten. The CDR3 here is CSATPRGRGTEAFF. DNA for the CDR3: TGCAGCGCCACGCCGCGGGGGCGGGGTACTGAAGCTTTCTTT. The chain recombines TRBV29-1 with TRBJ1-1; TRBD1 is a possible D gene (6 bases). CDR1 and CDR2 from the germline V gene are SQVTM and ANQGSEA. The CDR3 runs to 14 residues. V lost 7 bases and J 5 bases, leaving 20 bases between the germline ends.

This chain joins TRBV7-9 and TRBJ1-4; no reliable D call. Germline V gene lookup returns CDR1 SEHNR and CDR2 FQNEAQ (reference sequence). This CDR3 has 14 residues. Trimming cost V 4 bases and J 8 bases, with 14 bases left between them. The CDR3 nucleotides are TGTGCCAGCAGCTCGGGCCTTACGGGAGAAAAACTGTTTTTT. The encoded protein is CASSSGLTGEKLFF.

The chain couples TRBV4-2 to TRBJ1-1; the D gene is possibly TRBD1 (5 bases). This CDR3 has 15 amino acids. V lost 0 bases and J lost 6, with 14 bases in between. The germline V gene encodes CDR1 LGHNA and CDR2 YNFKEQ. In nucleotides, the CDR3 is TGTGCCAGCAGCCAAGAGTCCAGGGCATACCCTGAAGCTTTCTTT. The encoded protein is CASSQESRAYPEAFF.

CDR3 sequence (DNA): TGCGCCAGCAGCCAAGATAGCGGGGTTGTCTCGGTTTCCTACGAGCAGTACTTC. It yields the protein CASSQDSGVVSVSYEQYF. The J gene is TRBJ2-7, the V gene TRBV4-3; TRBD2 aligns across 8 bases. V gave up 0 bases and J gave up 1 base; unmatched junction bases: 11. Germline lookup yields CDR1 LGHNA and CDR2 YSLEER. This CDR3 has 18 residues.

The V gene is TRBV11-2, the J gene TRBJ2-1; a weak D match, TRBD1 (6 bases). The CDR3 length is 16 residues. Germline V CDR1 and CDR2: SGHAT, FQNNGV. V was shortened by 5 bases and J by 5 bases, with 19 bases between the two germline ends. The CDR3 nucleotides read TGTGCCAGCAGCGCGGCCACACAGGGTATGAACAATGAGCAGTTCTTC. Translated: CASSAATQGMNNEQFF.

This clone was counted only a few times. For the CDR3, the DNA is TGTGCCAGCAGCTTAAAGGTGGGCGGGAGGGCCTACAATGAGCAGTTCTTC. It encodes CASSLKVGGRAYNEQFF. V is TRBV11-2 and J is TRBJ2-1, with TRBD2 matching 9 bases. CDR3 length: 17 residues. J lost 2 bases, V lost 2 bases, and 7 bases had no gene match. Germline lookup yields CDR1 SGHAT and CDR2 FQNNGV.

In this sample, this clone turned up a few times. The chain employs TRBV5-1 and TRBJ2-7; a possible D gene is TRBD1 (6 bases). V gave up 2 bases and J gave up 6 bases, with 15 bases separating them. CDR1 and CDR2 from the germline V gene are SGHRS and YFSETQ. The CDR3 runs to 14 residues. The CDR3 loop reads CASSFSGQRSEQYF. The CDR3 DNA reads TGCGCCAGCAGCTTTTCCGGACAGAGGTCCGAGCAGTACTTC.

The gene calls are TRBV9 and TRBJ2-2; possibly TRBD2 for D (7 bases). The V gene lost 0 bases and the J gene lost 6 bases, with 12 bases spanning the gap. The CDR3 covers 15 residues. From germline, CDR1 is SGDLS and CDR2 YYNGEE. In DNA form, the CDR3 reads TGTGCCAGCAGCGTAGTGGGAGGGGGAGCCGGGGAGCTGTTTTTT. It is translated as CASSVVGGGAGELFF.

A few counts support this clone. V gene TRBV28 combines with J gene TRBJ2-7; 9 bases map to TRBD1. The germline gives CDR1 MDHEN, CDR2 SYDVKM. Trimming at V came to 0 bases and at J to 6 bases, leaving 12 bases not matched to a gene. The CDR3 extends over 17 amino acids. CDR3 loop: CASSLWGTGTGRSEQYF. The DNA of the CDR3 is TGTGCCAGCAGTTTATGGGGGACCGGGACAGGGAGAAGCGAGCAGTACTTC.